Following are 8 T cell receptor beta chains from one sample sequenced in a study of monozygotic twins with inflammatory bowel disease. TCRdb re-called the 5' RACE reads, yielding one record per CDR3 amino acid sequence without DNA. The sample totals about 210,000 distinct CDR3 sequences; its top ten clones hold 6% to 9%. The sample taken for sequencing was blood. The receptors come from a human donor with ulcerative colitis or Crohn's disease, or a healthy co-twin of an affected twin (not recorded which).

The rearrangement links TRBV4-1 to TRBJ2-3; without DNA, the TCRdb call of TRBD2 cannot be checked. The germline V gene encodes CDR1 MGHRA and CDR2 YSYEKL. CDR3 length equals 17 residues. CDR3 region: CASSQDWTSGGSDTQYF.

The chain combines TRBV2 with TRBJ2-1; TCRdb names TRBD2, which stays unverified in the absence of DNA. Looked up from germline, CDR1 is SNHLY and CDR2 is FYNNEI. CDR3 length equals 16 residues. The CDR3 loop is CASSDPPWGTDNEQFF.

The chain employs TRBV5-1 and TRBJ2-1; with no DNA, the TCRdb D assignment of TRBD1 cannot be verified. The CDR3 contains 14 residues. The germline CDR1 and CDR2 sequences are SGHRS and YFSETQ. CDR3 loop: CASSTKQGNNEQFF. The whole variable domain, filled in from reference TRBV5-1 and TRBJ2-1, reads KAGVTQTPRYLIKTRGQQVTLSCSPISGHRSVSWYQQTPGQGLQFLFEYFSETQRNKGNFPGRFSGRQFSNSRSEMNVSTLELGDSALYLCASSTKQGNNEQFFGPGTRLTVL.

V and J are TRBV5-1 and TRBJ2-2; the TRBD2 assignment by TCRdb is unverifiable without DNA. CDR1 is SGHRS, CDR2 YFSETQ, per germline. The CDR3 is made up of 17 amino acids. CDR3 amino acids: CASTHQTSGRQGGELFF.

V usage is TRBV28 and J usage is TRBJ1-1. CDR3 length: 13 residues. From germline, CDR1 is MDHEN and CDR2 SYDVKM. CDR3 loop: CASSWPLNTEAFF.

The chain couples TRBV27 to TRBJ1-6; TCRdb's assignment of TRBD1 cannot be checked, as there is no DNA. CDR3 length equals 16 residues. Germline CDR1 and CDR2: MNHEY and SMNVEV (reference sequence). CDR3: CASSRTRDGSYSPLHF.

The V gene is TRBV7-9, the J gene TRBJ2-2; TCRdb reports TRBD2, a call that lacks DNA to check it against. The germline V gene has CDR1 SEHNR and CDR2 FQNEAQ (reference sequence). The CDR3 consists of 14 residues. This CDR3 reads CASSLAGPTGELFF.

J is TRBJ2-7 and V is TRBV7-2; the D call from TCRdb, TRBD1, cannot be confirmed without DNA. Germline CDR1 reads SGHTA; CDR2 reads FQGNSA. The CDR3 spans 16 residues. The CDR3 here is CASSFPSGTGTYEQYF.